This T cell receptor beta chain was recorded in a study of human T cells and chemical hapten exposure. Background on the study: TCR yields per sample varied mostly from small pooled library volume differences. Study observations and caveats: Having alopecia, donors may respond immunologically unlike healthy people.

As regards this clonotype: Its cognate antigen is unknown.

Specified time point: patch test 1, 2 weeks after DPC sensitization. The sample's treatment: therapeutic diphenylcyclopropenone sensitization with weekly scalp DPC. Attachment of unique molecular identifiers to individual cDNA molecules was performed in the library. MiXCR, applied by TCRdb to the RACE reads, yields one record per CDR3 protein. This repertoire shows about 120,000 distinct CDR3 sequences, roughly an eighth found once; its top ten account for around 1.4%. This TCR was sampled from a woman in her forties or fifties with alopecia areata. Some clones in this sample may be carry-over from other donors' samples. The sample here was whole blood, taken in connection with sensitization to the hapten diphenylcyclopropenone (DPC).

CDR3 nucleotide sequence: TGCAGCGTAGACGGGACAGGGCAGTTCTTC. Translating it yields CSVDGTGQFF. V and J are TRBV29-1 and TRBJ2-1; 8 bases fit TRBD1. V was pared by 6 bases and J by 12 bases, with 4 bases of the junction left unmatched. This CDR3 is built from 10 residues. CDR1 SQVTM and CDR2 ANQGSEA come from the germline V gene.